A single sample gave rise to the 2 T cell receptor beta chains below, sequenced in a study of beta chain features in type 1 diabetes. Overall study results and limits: Significant though moderate, a shortening of TCRB CDR3s appeared in all four CD4+ subsets of Type 1 diabetes patients.

No antigens are known for them. Every bit of the isolated RNA underwent reverse transcription, so sequencing read expressed TCRB transcripts. Sequencing was performed with immunoSEQ multiplex PCR; in TCRdb, only in-frame clones are kept and a portion is missing. The repertoire holds 330,000 or so clones, with around 13% as singletons. What was sequenced was naive CD4+ T cells from blood. The receptors originated from a woman in her late teens or twenties with type 1 diabetes.

This clone came up a few times. The chain uses TRBV2 and TRBJ1-1; D unclear. CDR3 length equals 12 residues. The germline V gene encodes CDR1 SNHLY and CDR2 FYNNEI. With 9 bases removed from V and 3 bases from J, the gap between germline ends came to 11 bases. CDR3 sequence: CASLTAYTEAFF. CDR3 in DNA: TGTGCCAGTTTAACAGCCTACACTGAAGCTTTCTTT.

The V gene is TRBV7-2, the J gene TRBJ1-3; 9 nucleotides align to TRBD1. CDR3 length equals 14 residues. Unmatched junction bases numbered 3, after V lost 6 bases and J lost 3 bases. Germline V CDR1 and CDR2: SGHTA, FQGNSA. The CDR3 DNA is TGTGCCAGCAGGACAGGGGGAGGTGGAAACACCATATATTTT. Amino acids: CASRTGGGGNTIYF.